This passage covers 16 T cell receptor beta chains from one sample sequenced in a study of memory B cells and T cells in multiple sclerosis. Their antigen targets remain unknown. Separate sequencing covered autoproliferating (CFSE-dim) and non-proliferating (CFSE-high) T cells from stimulus-free culture. Pooled replicate wells came from 50 million to 60 million CFSE-labeled PBMCs cultured roughly seven days without stimulus. The assay was immunoSEQ multiplex PCR, and TCRdb's table has in-frame clones only and misses some. The repertoire holds approximately 30,000 clones, with roughly 83% as singletons. Material: PBMCs from blood kept in culture. The receptors here all came from a human donor with multiple sclerosis.

This chain connects TRBV13 to TRBJ2-1; no reliable D call. The V and J ends lost 5 bases and 9 bases respectively, with 11 bases between them. The CDR3 runs 12 residues. Germline values: CDR1 PRHDT, CDR2 FYEKMQ (reference sequence). CDR3 bases: TGTGCCAGCAGCATTGAGGCTGGTGAGCAGTTCTTC. Its protein is CASSIEAGEQFF.

V usage is TRBV29-1 and J usage is TRBJ1-4, with 9 bases fitting TRBD1. Germline V lookup: CDR1 SQVTM, CDR2 ANQGSEA. V gave up 7 bases and J gave up 8 bases; unmatched junction bases: 5. The CDR3 consists of 12 residues. Written as DNA, the CDR3 is TGCAGCGCCACGGGACAGGGCGAAAAACTGTTTTTT. Translated: CSATGQGEKLFF.

The genes are TRBV11-2 and TRBJ2-7, with 7 positions matching TRBD1. The CDR3 sequence is 13 residues long. J was trimmed by 3 bases and V by 2 bases; bases with no gene match: 1. From germline, CDR1 is SGHAT and CDR2 FQNNGV. This CDR3 is CASSLRDSYEQYF. The CDR3 DNA sequence: TGTGCCAGCAGCTTAAGGGACAGCTACGAGCAGTACTTC.

This chain joins TRBV4-1 and TRBJ2-5; D not resolved. The germline V gene has CDR1 MGHRA and CDR2 YSYEKL. The CDR3 consists of 15 residues. V was shortened by 2 bases and J by 7 bases, with 17 bases between the two germline ends. CDR3 nucleotide sequence: TGCGCCAGCAGCCAATCCCCCTTGTTATGGGGGACCCAGTACTTC. It specifies CASSQSPLLWGTQYF.

This chain uses TRBV18 with TRBJ1-1; D might be TRBD1 (5 bases). Germline V gene data show CDR1 as KGHSH and CDR2 as LQKENI. With 1 base removed from V and 5 bases from J, the gap between germline ends came to 11 bases. The CDR3 covers 14 residues. CDR3 sequence (DNA): TGTGCCAGCTCACCACGGTCGGGGCAGACTGAAGCTTTCTTT. It yields the protein CASSPRSGQTEAFF. The whole variable domain, remainder taken from reference TRBV18 and TRBJ1-1, is NAGVMQNPRHLVRRRGQEARLRCSPMKGHSHVYWYRQLPEEGLKFMVYLQKENIIDESGMPKERFSAEFPKEGPSILRIQQVVRGDSAAYFCASSPRSGQTEAFFGQGTRLTVV.

The genes are TRBV2 and TRBJ1-1, with D unresolved. CDR3 length: 14 amino acids. Germline V gene sequence: CDR1 SNHLY, CDR2 FYNNEI. V lost 1 base and J 1 base, leaving 7 bases between the germline ends. CDR3 loop: CASSEVKGNTEAFF. CDR3 bases: TGTGCCAGCAGTGAAGTAAAGGGGAACACTGAAGCTTTCTTT. Full variable domain (remainder filled in from reference TRBV2 and TRBJ1-1): EPEVTQTPSHQVTQMGQEVILRCVPISNHLYFYWYRQILGQKVEFLVSFYNNEISEKSEIFDDQFSVERPDGSNFTLKIRSTKLEDSAMYFCASSEVKGNTEAFFGQGTRLTVV.

This clone has only one observation. The chain joins TRBV28 to TRBJ2-7; D gene uncertain. Germline values: CDR1 MDHEN, CDR2 SYDVKM. The CDR3 loop spans 12 amino acids. V was shortened by 6 bases and J by 7 bases, with 13 bases between the two germline ends. CDR3 coding DNA: TGTGCCAGCAGGGAAGCCCCTGGGGAGCAGTACTTC. Encoded protein: CASREAPGEQYF.

The DNA of the CDR3 is TGTGCCAGCAGCAAAAGAGCCCTTCTGGGGGACACTGAAGCTTTCTTT. Amino acid sequence: CASSKRALLGDTEAFF. The gene calls are TRBV7-8 and TRBJ1-1, with D perhaps TRBD1 (5 bases). This CDR3 has 16 amino acids. The V gene lost 5 bases and the J gene lost 3 bases, with 19 bases spanning the gap. Per the germline V gene, CDR1 is SGHVS and CDR2 is FQNEAQ.

V is TRBV7-6 and J is TRBJ2-2; TRBD2 agrees at 12 bases. CDR1 and CDR2 (germline): SGHVS, FNYEAQ. The V gene end was trimmed by 5 bases and the J gene end by 4 bases; junction bases not matched to a gene: 5. This CDR3 has 16 residues. The CDR3 sequence is CASSPSSGGATGELFF. As DNA, the CDR3 is TGTGCCAGCAGCCCCTCTAGCGGGGGGGCCACCGGGGAGCTGTTTTTT.

There are a few counts of this clone. The V gene is TRBV4-1, the J gene TRBJ2-7; D might be TRBD1 (6 bases). Trimming pared 7 bases from V and 0 bases from J, leaving 16 bases between. The germline gives CDR1 MGHRA, CDR2 YSYEKL. This CDR3 is 15 amino acids long. CDR3 bases: TGCGCCAGCACCGTGACGACAGGTGACTCCTACGAGCAGTACTTC. Translating gives CASTVTTGDSYEQYF.

This chain joins TRBV18 and TRBJ1-3; the match to TRBD1 covers 8 bases. From germline, CDR1 is KGHSH and CDR2 LQKENI. V gave up 1 base and J gave up 0 bases; unmatched junction bases: 23. The CDR3 is made up of 23 amino acids. This chain's CDR3 is CASSPLIVSGQGASTTSGNTIYF. CDR3 DNA sequence: TGTGCCAGCTCACCACTGATAGTCTCCGGGCAGGGGGCATCCACTACCTCTGGAAACACCATATATTTT. Full variable domain (rest looked up from reference TRBV18 and TRBJ1-3): NAGVMQNPRHLVRRRGQEARLRCSPMKGHSHVYWYRQLPEEGLKFMVYLQKENIIDESGMPKERFSAEFPKEGPSILRIQQVVRGDSAAYFCASSPLIVSGQGASTTSGNTIYFGEGSWLTVV.

The chain employs TRBV5-4 and TRBJ2-7; 9 positions match TRBD1. Germline CDR1 SGHNT, CDR2 YYREEE (reference sequence). The CDR3 is 14 residues long. Trimming took 4 bases from V and 0 from J; bases not matched to a gene: 2. CDR3 nucleotides: TGTGCCAGCAGCCCGGGACAGGGCTCCTACGAGCAGTACTTC. It specifies CASSPGQGSYEQYF.

The chain carries TRBV5-1 and TRBJ1-1; 8 nucleotides match TRBD1. The trim removed 3 bases at V and 8 bases at J, leaving 3 bases unmatched. CDR3 size: 12 residues. The germline V gene has CDR1 SGHRS and CDR2 YFSETQ. CDR3 bases: TGCGCCAGCAGCTCCCGGGACAGGGAAGCTTTCTTT. It translates to CASSSRDREAFF.

About this clone: One end of the junction fails to match germline, which may point to a read error. This chain uses TRBV5-4 with TRBJ2-1; 13 bases fit TRBD2. Germline CDR1 and CDR2: SGHNT and YYREEE (reference sequence). This CDR3 is 16 amino acids long. CDR3 sequence: CANSRLAGGSYNEQFF. In DNA form, the CDR3 reads TGTGCCAACAGCAGACTAGCGGGGGGTTCCTACAATGAGCAGTTCTTC.

CDR3 in amino acids: CASSATGLYTF. DNA for the CDR3: TGCGCCAGCAGCGCGACAGGCCTCTACACCTTC. V and J are TRBV5-1 and TRBJ1-2, with D tentatively TRBD1 (6 bases). The V gene lost 4 bases and the J gene lost 10 bases, with 11 bases spanning the gap. CDR3 length: 11 amino acids. Germline V gives CDR1 SGHRS, CDR2 YFSETQ.

The V gene is TRBV5-1, the J gene TRBJ2-7, with 13 bases that match TRBD2. The CDR3 length is 17 residues. Germline lookup yields CDR1 SGHRS and CDR2 YFSETQ. With V trimmed by 3 bases and J by 5 bases, 11 bases remained unmatched. The CDR3 reads CASSSLAGLAGANEQYF. The CDR3 DNA reads TGCGCCAGCAGCTCGCTAGCCGGACTAGCGGGAGCCAACGAGCAGTACTTC.